This T cell receptor beta chain was captured in a study of shared clonotypes between healthy human individuals. General study points: An effect of sequencing depth on clonotype sharing among donors was expected. Despite large depth, sorted-subset datasets appeared incompletely sequenced.

Sequencing used immunoSEQ multiplex PCR; TCRdb keeps in-frame clones, though not all of them. Here the sample spans about 2.4 million clones, 90% to 95% being singletons. Trimming removed 5 bases from V and 9 bases from J, with 17 bases in between. The CDR3 has 14 amino acids. CDR1 is LNHDA and CDR2 is SQIVND in the germline V gene (reference sequence). About this clone: Its specificity is unknown.

The sequence derives from a young man in good health. Some clones in this sample may be carry-over from other donors' samples. The chain combines TRBV19 with TRBJ1-5, with D possibly TRBD1 on 5 matching bases. Sample: naive CD4+ T cells from PBMCs. Subset specified: CD45RA+ positively selected. The CDR3 region has the DNA TGTGCCAGTAGTCCCCCAGAGAGGGGTAGGCCCCAGCATTTT. Its translation: CASSPPERGRPQHF.